The clone carrying this T cell receptor (beta chain) was recorded many times. The antigen remains unidentified. The data stem from a study of identical twins. Study-level findings and limits: Whereas memory repertoires showed no such difference, abundant cord blood beta clonotypes carried fewer insertions. Twins shared out-of-frame alpha sequences with excess low generation probability. The study found that models underestimated out-of-frame TCR alpha sharing in monozygotic twins.

MiXCR, run by TCRdb on the 5' RACE reads, gives a single entry per CDR3 protein. The data contain 500,000 to 650,000 distinct CDR3 sequences, 7.1% of them seen just once; the ten biggest clones take up 1.6%. V was trimmed by 3 bases and J by 1 base, leaving 16 bases between them. Germline assignment: CDR1 MGHRA and CDR2 YSYEKL. CDR3 length: 17 amino acids. Another study also made use of these data, one on yellow fever vaccine responses in identical twins.

The sequence came from a woman between 18 and 29 years old in good health. The chain has TRBV4-1 and TRBJ1-5; a possible D gene is TRBD1 (6 bases). Sequencing was carried out using PBMCs. The CDR3 bases are TGCGCCAGCAGCCAGGGCCCCAGGGGACTGAGCAATCAGCCCCAGCATTTT. It specifies CASSQGPRGLSNQPQHF.